This is a list of T cell receptor beta chains from one sample in a study of T cell repertoires in cytomegalovirus infection. Using its own MiXCR run on the reads, TCRdb lists one record per CDR3 protein. This sample has more than 400,000 distinct CDR3 sequences, with less than 30% found just once. Sequencing was performed on PBMCs. The source of these receptors is a human donor in good health (CMV status not recorded). Some clones in this sample may be carry-over from other donors' samples. The CDR3 runs from the conserved cysteine through the conserved F or W. A D gene is named only where the DNA matches it firmly. Clone size is given for some rows only: seen once, a few or many times, or a class if the clone is expanded.

D | J | length | size | V | CDR3 | DNA
NA | TRBJ2-5 | 15 | NA | TRBV5-1 | CASSPDGGSEKTQYF | TGCGCCAGCAGCCCGGATGGAGGGAGTGAGAAGACCCAGTACTTC
TRBD2 | TRBJ2-1 | 17 | NA | TRBV24-1 | CATSDRGTSGTKREQFF | TGTGCCACCTCCGACAGGGGGACTAGCGGGACCAAACGGGAGCAGTTCTTC
NA | TRBJ1-2 | 13 | NA | TRBV7-9 | CASSLASACGYTF | TGTGCCAGCAGCTTAGCATCGGCTTGTGGCTACACCTTC
NA | TRBJ2-2 | 16 | few | TRBV29-1 | CSVEMAAEERTGELFF | TGCAGCGTTGAAATGGCAGCAGAAGAACGCACCGGGGAGCTGTTTTTT
NA | TRBJ1-1 | 16 | NA | TRBV5-1 | CASSFAQADGHTEAFF | TGCGCCAGCAGCTTCGCCCAGGCAGATGGGCACACTGAAGCTTTCTTT
NA | TRBJ2-2 | 13 | NA | TRBV12-3/TRBV12-4 | CASSPQATGELFF | TGTGCCAGCAGTCCACAGGCAACCGGGGAGCTGTTTTTT
NA | TRBJ2-3 | 13 | few | TRBV10-2 | CASSEIASDTQYF | TGCGCCAGCAGTGAAATAGCTTCAGATACGCAGTATTTT
NA | TRBJ2-7 | 15 | NA | TRBV7-9 | CASSLGDWSSYEQYF | TGTGCCAGCAGCTTAGGGGACTGGAGCTCCTACGAGCAGTACTTC
NA | TRBJ2-1 | 13 | NA | TRBV28 | CASRARAYNEQFF | TGTGCCAGCAGGGCTAGGGCCTACAATGAGCAGTTCTTC
NA | TRBJ1-6 | 14 | NA | TRBV6-1 | CASSQQGGGSPLHF | TGTGCCAGCAGCCAACAGGGTGGCGGTTCACCCCTCCACTTT
NA | TRBJ1-5 | 14 | NA | TRBV30 | CAWSVGNGNQPQHF | TGTGCCTGGAGTGTAGGGAACGGCAATCAGCCCCAGCATTTT
NA | TRBJ1-6 | 16 | NA | TRBV27 | CASSPQQVFDHSPLHF | TGTGCCAGCAGTCCCCAACAGGTTTTTGATCATTCACCCCTCCACTTT
NA | TRBJ1-1 | 13 | NA | TRBV7-9 | CASGLPPNPEAFF | TGTGCCTCAGGTCTCCCCCCCAATCCTGAAGCTTTCTTT
NA | TRBJ2-1 | 11 | few | TRBV7-9 | CASSLQGRGFF | TGTGCCAGCAGCCTCCAGGGCCGGGGGTTCTTC
NA | TRBJ1-2 | 14 | NA | TRBV3-1 | CASSQETGDYGYTF | TGTGCCAGCAGCCAAGAGACGGGGGATTATGGCTACACCTTC
NA | TRBJ2-5 | 13 | few | TRBV7-9 | CASQNSNQETQYF | TGTGCCAGCCAAAACAGTAATCAAGAGACCCAGTACTTC
NA | TRBJ2-1 | 15 | NA | TRBV29-1 | CSVEEGAPSYNEQFF | TGCAGCGTTGAAGAGGGGGCCCCCTCCTACAATGAGCAGTTCTTC
NA | TRBJ1-2 | 15 | few | TRBV7-9 | CASSSTPGTNYGYTF | TGTGCCAGCAGCTCAACCCCGGGAACTAACTATGGCTACACCTTC
NA | TRBJ1-5 | 16 | NA | TRBV6-5 | CASSYGGPSSNQPQHF | TGTGCCAGCAGTTATGGGGGGCCTTCTAGCAATCAGCCCCAGCATTTT
TRBD1 | TRBJ1-2 | 14 | NA | TRBV24-1 | CATSDSGQGFGYTF | TGTGCCACCAGTGACTCCGGACAGGGCTTTGGCTACACCTTC
TRBD1 | TRBJ1-1 | 15 | NA | TRBV12-3/TRBV12-4 | CASSLRQGLTNEAFF | TGTGCCAGCAGTTTAAGACAGGGCTTGACGAATGAAGCTTTCTTT
NA | TRBJ1-4 | 11 | NA | TRBV6-2/TRBV6-3 | CASRSTGSPNF | TGTGCCAGCAGGTCGACAGGCTCGCCGAATTTT
NA | TRBJ2-6 | 14 | NA | TRBV25-1 | CASSEYSGANVLTF | TGTGCCAGCAGTGAATATTCTGGGGCCAACGTCCTGACTTTC
NA | TRBJ1-1 | 15 | few | TRBV7-9 | CASSLDSLRNTEAFF | TGTGCCAGCAGCTTAGACAGCCTCCGGAACACTGAAGCTTTCTTT
NA | TRBJ1-5 | 14 | NA | TRBV25-1 | CASRGEGGNQPQHF | TGTGCCAGCAGGGGGGAGGGTGGCAATCAGCCCCAGCATTTT
TRBD1 | TRBJ1-1 | 14 | few | TRBV28 | CASREGAGDTEAFF | TGTGCCAGCAGGGAGGGGGCGGGAGACACTGAAGCTTTCTTT
NA | TRBJ1-2 | 18 | few | TRBV7-9 | CASSLGLGSGGLYYGYTF | TGTGCCAGCAGCTTAGGTCTAGGCAGCGGCGGGCTCTACTATGGCTACACCTTC